These 21 T cell receptor beta chains share one sample of origin, sequenced in a study of OX40 agonist ivuxolimab in advanced cancers. This table comes from immunoSEQ multiplex PCR, and its TCRdb copy is limited to in-frame clones, with some not included. The table lists 100,000 or so clones, 90% to 96% of them singletons. The source material was CD4+ or CD8+ T cells sorted from blood, sampled in a trial of the OX40 agonist ivuxolimab. The receptors derive from an adult with an advanced solid tumor such as melanoma, head and neck, liver or kidney cancer.

This clone appeared once. This chain joins TRBV9 and TRBJ1-1; no firm D call. The germline CDR1 and CDR2 sequences are SGDLS and YYNGEE. CDR3 length equals 16 residues. V dropped 0 bases and J dropped 0 bases, with 12 bases sitting between them. In nucleotides, the CDR3 is TGTGCCAGCAGCGTAGACGGGTTAGTGATGAACACTGAAGCTTTCTTT. It is translated as CASSVDGLVMNTEAFF.

V gene TRBV4-3 combines with J gene TRBJ2-7, with a tentative D call TRBD2 (6 bases). CDR1 LGHNA and CDR2 YSLEER come from the germline V gene. Trimming pared 3 bases from V and 3 bases from J, leaving 12 bases between. This CDR3 has 14 amino acids. The CDR3 region has the DNA TGCGCCAGCAGCCATTCGGGAGCGGGCTACGAGCAGTACTTC. Its translation is CASSHSGAGYEQYF.

This chain links TRBV7-8 with TRBJ2-3, with 13 bases that match TRBD2. This CDR3 has 15 residues. After removal of 5 bases from V and 6 bases from J, the junction contained 5 bases not matched to a gene. Germline V gene data show CDR1 as SGHVS and CDR2 as FQNEAQ. DNA of the CDR3: TGTGCCAGCAGCACAACTAGCGGGGGGGCCGATACGCAGTATTTT. Translated, it gives CASSTTSGGADTQYF.

This clone was detected only a few times. The chain recombines TRBV4-3 with TRBJ2-7; D remains unclear. V lost 0 bases and J lost 2, with 8 bases in between. The CDR3 is 14 amino acids. The germline V gene has CDR1 LGHNA and CDR2 YSLEER. CDR3 protein: CASSQDHGTYEQYF. In DNA, the CDR3 is TGCGCCAGCAGCCAAGATCACGGAACCTACGAGCAGTACTTC.

V and J are TRBV19 and TRBJ1-2, with D perhaps matching TRBD1 (6 bases). V shed 6 bases and J shed 10 bases, with 18 bases lying between them. Germline V gives CDR1 LNHDA, CDR2 SQIVND (reference sequence). The CDR3 extends over 13 amino acids. As DNA, the CDR3 is TGTGCCAGTAGCCTGACAGCCCCAGGGGTCTACACCTTC. Its translation is CASSLTAPGVYTF.

This chain uses TRBV19 with TRBJ2-2; D is unresolved. V was trimmed by 5 bases and J by 7 bases, leaving 5 bases between them. CDR3 length: 11 residues. Germline CDR1 is LNHDA and CDR2 is SQIVND (reference sequence). CDR3: CASSDIGELFF. The CDR3 coding sequence is TGTGCCAGTAGTGATATCGGGGAGCTGTTTTTT.

This clone was detected once. The chain couples TRBV27 to TRBJ1-6, with 7 bases fitting TRBD1. This CDR3 is 16 amino acids long. CDR1 is MNHEY, CDR2 SMNVEV, per germline (reference sequence). The trim removed 8 bases at V and 4 bases at J, leaving 11 bases unmatched. CDR3 in amino acids: CASCSLQGFYNSPLHF. The CDR3 DNA sequence: TGTGCCAGCTGCTCGTTACAGGGGTTTTATAATTCACCCCTCCACTTT.

V and J are TRBV7-2 and TRBJ2-7; 9 bases are shared with TRBD2. The CDR3 has 16 amino acids. Losses at the gene ends were 2 bases for V and 3 bases for J; bases not matched to a gene: 8. Germline values: CDR1 SGHTA, CDR2 FQGNSA. The CDR3 is CASSLWASGVIYEQYF. The CDR3 bases are TGTGCCAGCAGCTTATGGGCTAGCGGGGTGATCTACGAGCAGTACTTC.

The J gene is TRBJ1-4, the V gene TRBV27, with D tentatively TRBD1 (6 bases). The CDR3 is 16 residues long. The germline V and J ends were trimmed by 3 bases and 6 bases, with 17 bases remaining between them. CDR1 and CDR2 (germline): MNHEY, SMNVEV (reference sequence). The CDR3 region is CASSFIGGNVYEKLFF. The CDR3 bases are TGTGCCAGCAGTTTCATAGGGGGAAATGTATATGAAAAACTGTTTTTT.

This clone was detected only a few times. This specimen includes other DNA sequences encoding the same CDR3. The J gene is TRBJ2-7, the V gene TRBV7-9; 8 bases agree with TRBD2. CDR3 length: 16 amino acids. Germline V gene data show CDR1 as SEHNR and CDR2 as FQNEAQ (reference sequence). The ends lost 1 base at V and 0 bases at J; junction bases unmatched: 5. CDR3 sequence: CASSLVGGRSSYEQYF. Written as DNA, the CDR3 is TGTGCCAGCAGCTTAGTCGGCGGGAGGAGCTCCTACGAGCAGTACTTC.

The chain is built from TRBV5-6 and TRBJ2-7; possibly TRBD1 for D (6 bases). CDR3 size: 13 residues. Germline V CDR1 and CDR2: SGHDT, YYEEEE. The V gene lost 4 bases and the J gene lost 1 base, with 9 bases spanning the gap. The CDR3 DNA follows: TGTGCCAGCAGCGGAGGACAGTCCTACGAGCAGTACTTC. Its translation: CASSGGQSYEQYF. Drawing the rest from reference TRBV5-6 and TRBJ2-7, the complete variable domain is DAGVTQSPTHLIKTRGQQVTLRCSPKSGHDTVSWYQQALGQGPQFIFQYYEEEERQRGNFPDRFSGHQFPNYSSELNVNALLLGDSALYLCASSGGQSYEQYFGPGTRLTVT.

This chain joins TRBV21-1 and TRBJ2-1; TRBD2 is the table's D call and was not checked against the DNA. TRBV21-1 is labeled a pseudogene. This CDR3 region has 13 residues. The CDR3 DNA reads as TGTGCCAGCAGCAAAGGAGGGGAGGGAGTGGGGTTCTTC. Protein product: CASSKGGEGVGFF.

J is TRBJ2-7 and V is TRBV5-4; D is possibly TRBD2 (5 bases). V shed 3 bases and J shed 2 bases, with 18 bases lying between them. The CDR3 is 16 amino acids. Per germline, CDR1 SGHNT and CDR2 YYREEE (reference sequence). This CDR3 is CASSSSPGSSAYEQYF. CDR3 nucleotide sequence: TGTGCCAGCAGCTCAAGTCCGGGGTCGAGTGCCTACGAGCAGTACTTC.

V usage is TRBV28 and J usage is TRBJ1-5; TRBD1 matches 7 bases. Trimming removed 6 bases from V and 2 bases from J; junction bases left unmatched: 19. The CDR3 length is 19 residues. CDR1 MDHEN and CDR2 SYDVKM come from the germline V gene. DNA for the CDR3: TGTGCCAGCAGAGTTAACCAGGGGGACGTCGGCCTAGGCAATCAGCCCCAGCATTTT. It translates to CASRVNQGDVGLGNQPQHF.

The chain has TRBV28 and TRBJ2-3, with 10 bases matching TRBD2. The length of the CDR3 is 15 residues. The junction had 3 bases not matched to a gene; V was cut back by 5 bases and J by 1 base. In germline, CDR1 is MDHEN, CDR2 SYDVKM. CDR3 coding DNA: TGTGCCAGCAGTATCGGGACTAGCGGCACAGATACGCAGTATTTT. Protein product: CASSIGTSGTDTQYF.

The chain joins TRBV27 to TRBJ2-7; TRBD1 might be the D (6 bases). CDR3 length equals 13 residues. Trimming took 3 bases from V and 1 from J, leaving 7 bases between them. The germline gives CDR1 MNHEY, CDR2 SMNVEV (reference sequence). As DNA, the CDR3 is TGTGCCAGCAGTTTTGACAGGTCCTACGAGCAGTACTTC. Its protein product is CASSFDRSYEQYF.

As DNA, the CDR3 is TGTGCCAGCAGTGAGGGGGGGGGACATACGCAGTATTTT. As protein: CASSEGGGHTQYF. V usage is TRBV2 and J usage is TRBJ2-3, with 7 bases identical to TRBD2. Trimming at V came to 3 bases and at J to 7 bases, leaving 4 bases not matched to a gene. The germline V gene has CDR1 SNHLY and CDR2 FYNNEI. CDR3 length: 13 amino acids.

The rearrangement joins TRBV2 to TRBJ1-1; possible D gene TRBD1, 6 bases. CDR1 and CDR2 from the germline V gene are SNHLY and FYNNEI. This CDR3 has 12 amino acids. Trimming removed 6 bases at V and 5 bases at J, with 10 bases between. In DNA form, the CDR3 reads TGTGCCAGCAGCCCAGGGGAAACTGAAGCTTTCTTT. Translation: CASSPGETEAFF.

J is TRBJ1-2 and V is TRBV11-2; D remains unclear. The CDR3 loop spans 14 amino acids. Germline V gene data show CDR1 as SGHAT and CDR2 as FQNNGV. Trimming took off 1 base at V and 4 bases at J, with 10 bases between the two ends. The CDR3 sequence: CASSLGGEGYGYTF. The CDR3 DNA reads TGTGCCAGCAGCTTAGGTGGGGAGGGCTATGGCTACACCTTC.

This clone is a singleton in its sample. The CDR3: CASSPPGGYEQYF. CDR3 DNA sequence: TGTGCCAGCAGCCCCCCCGGGGGCTACGAGCAGTACTTC. The chain is built from TRBV7-9 and TRBJ2-7, with D possibly being TRBD2 (6 bases). The V gene lost 5 bases and the J gene lost 3 bases, with 11 bases spanning the gap. The CDR3 length is 13 residues. Germline V CDR1 and CDR2: SEHNR, FQNEAQ (reference sequence).

In its sample, this clone was seen once. The chain combines TRBV2 with TRBJ2-5, with D perhaps TRBD1 (6 bases). Germline V CDR1 and CDR2: SNHLY, FYNNEI. The CDR3 is 15 residues long. Trimming cost V 4 bases and J 7 bases, with 19 bases left between them. For the CDR3, the DNA is TGTGCCAGCAGTGTCCAGACAGGCCCTAGTGGGACCCAGTACTTC. Residues: CASSVQTGPSGTQYF.